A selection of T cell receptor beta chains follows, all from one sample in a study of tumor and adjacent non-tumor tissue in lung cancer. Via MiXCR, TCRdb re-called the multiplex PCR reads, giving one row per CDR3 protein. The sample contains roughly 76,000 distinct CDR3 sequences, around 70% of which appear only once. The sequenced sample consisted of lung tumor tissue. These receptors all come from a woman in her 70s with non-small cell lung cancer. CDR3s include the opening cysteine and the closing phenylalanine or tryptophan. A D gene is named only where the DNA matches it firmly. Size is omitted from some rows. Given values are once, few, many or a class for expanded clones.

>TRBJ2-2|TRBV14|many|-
TGTGCCAGCAGCCAATTATACCGTGGCTCTTGGCTGGAGCTGTTTTTT
CASSQLYRGSWLELFF
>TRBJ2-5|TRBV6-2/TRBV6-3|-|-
TGTGCCAGCAGTCGCAACCAATTTAGCGGAATCCATGAGACCCAGTACTTC
CASSRNQFSGIHETQYF
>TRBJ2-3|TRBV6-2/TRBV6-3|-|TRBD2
TGTGCCAGCAGTCACCCTGGCGGGAGTACAAATACGCAGTATTTT
CASSHPGGSTNTQYF
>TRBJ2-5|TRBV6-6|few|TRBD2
TGTGCCAGCGCTCTAAGCGGGAAGGGTCAAGAGACCCAGTACTTC
CASALSGKGQETQYF
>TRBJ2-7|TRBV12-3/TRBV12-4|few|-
TGTGCCAACAGTTCGACCTACGAGCAGTATTTC
CANSSTYEQYF
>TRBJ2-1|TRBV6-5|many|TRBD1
TGTGCCAGCAGACCACCAGGGGGCGGGGAGCAGTTCTTC
CASRPPGGGEQFF
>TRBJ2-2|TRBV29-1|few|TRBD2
TGCAGCGTAGGACTAGCGGGAGACTACACTGGGGAGCTGTTTTTT
CSVGLAGDYTGELFF
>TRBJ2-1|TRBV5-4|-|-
TGTGCCAGCAGCCCGAATTCGGGGGCAAATTTGGGCAATGAGCAGTTCTTC
CASSPNSGANLGNEQFF
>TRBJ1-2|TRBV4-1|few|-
TGCGCCAGCACATCTCGACGGGCGGGATATGGCTACACCTTC
CASTSRRAGYGYTF
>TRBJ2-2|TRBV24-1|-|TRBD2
TGTGCCACCAGGCCCCTGGGACTAGCGGAGACCGTAGAGAAGAAAGACACCGGGGAGCTGTTTTTT
CATRPLGLAETVEKKDTGELFF
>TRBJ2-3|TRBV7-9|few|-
TGTGCCAGCAGCTCCTCTACATGGAATACAGATACGCAGTATTTT
CASSSSTWNTDTQYF
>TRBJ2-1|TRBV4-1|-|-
TGCGCCAGCAACCAACCTAGTACCCTCAGCTATGAGCAGTTCTTC
CASNQPSTLSYEQFF
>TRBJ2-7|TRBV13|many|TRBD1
TGTGCCAGCAGCCCACAGGGGGACTCCTACGAGCAGTACTTC
CASSPQGDSYEQYF
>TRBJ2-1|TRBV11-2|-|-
TGTGCCAGCAGCGAGCTTAGTCGCGACTCCTACAATGAGCAGTTCTTC
CASSELSRDSYNEQFF
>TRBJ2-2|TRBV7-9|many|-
TGTGCCAGCAGCTCGGTCCCGGTCAGCCTGGGGGCTGGGGAGCTGTTTTTT
CASSSVPVSLGAGELFF
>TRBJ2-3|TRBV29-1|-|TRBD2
TGCAGCGTCTATTCCGGGACTAGAGTGAGCGGTGACGGTTTTAATACGCAGTATTTT
CSVYSGTRVSGDGFNTQYF
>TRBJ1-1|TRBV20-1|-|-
TGCAGTGTTCCCGGGCTGGGCACTGAAGCTTTCTTT
CSVPGLGTEAFF
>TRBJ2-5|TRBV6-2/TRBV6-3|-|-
TGTGCCAACAGTTACGGTTTCAGGCAAGAGGCCCAGTATTTC
CANSYGFRQEAQYF
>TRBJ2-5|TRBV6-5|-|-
TGTGCCAGCAGTTTTTCGCTTGGTGAGGGGGAAGAGACCCAGTACTTC
CASSFSLGEGEETQYF
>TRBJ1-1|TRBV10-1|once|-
TGCACCAGCAGTGAGTCAGGGAGGGCTGAAGCTTTCTTT
CTSSESGRAEAFF
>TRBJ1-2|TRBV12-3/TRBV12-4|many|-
TGTGCCAGCAGCCCTATTCCGGACAGTGCTAACTATGGCTACACCTTC
CASSPIPDSANYGYTF
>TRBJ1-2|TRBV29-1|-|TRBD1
TGCAGCGTTGATGGACAGGGCTCGGGGAACTATGGTTACACCTTC
CSVDGQGSGNYGYTF
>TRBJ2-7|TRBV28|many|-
TGTGCCAGCAGTTTACAAGGATCCTACGAGCAGTACTTC
CASSLQGSYEQYF
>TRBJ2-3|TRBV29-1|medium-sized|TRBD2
TGCAGCGCCGGAGGACTAGCGGAGGCCGGGGATACGCAGTATTTT
CSAGGLAEAGDTQYF